These 21 T cell receptor beta chains came from one sample sequenced in a study of blood T cell repertoires in COVID-19. The table came from immunoSEQ multiplex PCR; TCRdb's copy has only in-frame clones and leaves some out. The table has approximately 230,000 clones, about four fifths seen once. The sequenced sample consisted of peripheral blood. All receptors come from a man at least 80 years old with acute or convalescent COVID-19.

The V and J genes are TRBV28 and TRBJ1-2, with 10 bases aligning to TRBD1. The germline V gene encodes CDR1 MDHEN and CDR2 SYDVKM. Trimming cost V 3 bases and J 4 bases; bases outside gene matches: 8. This CDR3 is built from 16 residues. CDR3 sequence reads: CASSLNDRGLGYGYTF. CDR3 nucleotides: TGTGCCAGCAGTTTGAATGACAGGGGGCTGGGCTATGGCTACACCTTC.

The rearrangement uses TRBV28 and TRBJ1-2, with a possible D match to TRBD1 (6 bases). Germline-derived CDR1 and CDR2 are MDHEN and SYDVKM. This CDR3 is 15 amino acids long. V was clipped by 6 bases and J by 4 bases, with 18 bases between them. Here the CDR3 DNA reads TGTGCCAGCAGGGGGGCAGGGCAGGCACTCTATGGCTACACCTTC. This codes for CASRGAGQALYGYTF.

The chain combines TRBV5-4 with TRBJ1-3; 7 bases agree with TRBD1. From germline, CDR1 is SGHNT and CDR2 YYREEE (reference sequence). The J segment lost 3 bases and the V segment lost 4 bases, leaving 4 bases of the junction unmatched. The length of the CDR3 is 14 residues. CDR3 DNA sequence: TGTGCCAGCAGCACTGGGACAGTTGGAAACACCATATATTTT. Its protein is CASSTGTVGNTIYF.

The chain couples TRBV7-9 to TRBJ1-1, with TRBD1 identical over 10 bases. The germline V gene encodes CDR1 SEHNR and CDR2 FQNEAQ (reference sequence). The CDR3 is 18 amino acids. The junction had 18 bases not matched to a gene; V was cut back by 7 bases and J by 4 bases. The chain's CDR3 is CASTRRGQGIVRGTEAFF. CDR3 nucleotide sequence: TGTGCCAGCACCCGTAGGGGACAGGGGATTGTAAGGGGCACTGAAGCTTTCTTT.

This clone was counted between two and nine times. V is TRBV10-1 and J is TRBJ2-3; 7 bases are shared with TRBD1. Trimming at V came to 5 bases and at J to 1 base, leaving 3 bases not matched to a gene. The germline V gene has CDR1 WNHNN and CDR2 SYGVQD (reference sequence). This CDR3 has 14 residues. The CDR3 DNA sequence: TGCGCCAGCAGTTGGGGACAGCGCACAGATACGCAGTATTTT. This encodes CASSWGQRTDTQYF.

The rearrangement uses TRBV15 and TRBJ2-7; 7 bases line up with TRBD2. V shed 8 bases and J 2 bases; nucleotides not matched to a gene: 12. The CDR3 is made up of 15 amino acids. The V gene's germline CDR1 is LNHNV and CDR2 YYDKDF (reference sequence). CDR3 in amino acids: CATPGSERETYEQYF. CDR3 coding DNA: TGTGCCACCCCAGGGTCGGAGCGGGAAACCTACGAGCAGTACTTC.

J is TRBJ1-3 and V is TRBV10-3; TRBD1 aligns across 9 bases. This CDR3 is 15 amino acids long. V lost 6 bases to trimming and J lost 1 base; unmatched junction nucleotides: 4. CDR1 is ENHRY, CDR2 SYGVKD, per germline. This CDR3 is CAIRGQGGSGNTIYF. The DNA of the CDR3 is TGTGCCATCAGGGGACAGGGTGGGTCTGGAAACACCATATATTTT.

As concerns this clone: Mismatch with germline at one junction end may stem from a read error. The J gene is TRBJ2-6, the V gene TRBV18; D is uncertain. Looked up from germline, CDR1 is KGHSH and CDR2 is LQKENI. This CDR3 has 13 amino acids. Written as DNA, the CDR3 is TGTGCCTGCTCCCTTACTGGGGCCAACGTCCTGACTTTC. Amino acid sequence: CACSLTGANVLTF.

The V call is TRBV9, the J call TRBJ1-2; 8 nucleotides match TRBD1. This CDR3 is 14 amino acids long. Germline V gene lookup returns CDR1 SGDLS and CDR2 YYNGEE. V shed 4 bases and J 7 bases; nucleotides not matched to a gene: 9. In DNA, the CDR3 is TGTGCCAGCAGCCCCCGCAGGGGGCCTGGTGGCTACACCTTC. This codes for CASSPRRGPGGYTF.

The chain employs TRBV12-5 and TRBJ1-1; 12 bases fit TRBD1. V dropped 7 bases and J dropped 7; count of bases not matched to a gene: 7. Germline assignment: CDR1 LGHNT and CDR2 FRNRAP. The CDR3 covers 14 residues. DNA of the CDR3: TGTGCTAGTGTCGGGACAGGGGGCCGGGGTGAAGCTTTCTTT. Translation: CASVGTGGRGEAFF.

V usage is TRBV12-5 and J usage is TRBJ2-7; no firm D call. This CDR3 is 12 amino acids long. CDR1 and CDR2 from the germline V gene are LGHNT and FRNRAP. V was trimmed by 6 bases and J by 2 bases, leaving 8 bases between them. The CDR3 DNA reads TGTGCTAGTGGATTAGAGACCTACGAGCAGTACTTC. Its translation: CASGLETYEQYF.

The rearrangement links TRBV5-1 to TRBJ1-6; D possibly corresponds to TRBD1 (5 bases). V gave up 3 bases and J gave up 3 bases, with 16 bases separating them. This CDR3 is 17 amino acids long. The germline V gene encodes CDR1 SGHRS and CDR2 YFSETQ. The CDR3 DNA reads TGCGCCAGCAGCTCTAGTGCCGACAGAATCTATAATTCACCCCTCCACTTT. Protein sequence: CASSSSADRIYNSPLHF.

The chain uses TRBV7-2 and TRBJ2-2, with 9 positions matching TRBD2. Germline-derived CDR1 and CDR2 are SGHTA and FQGNSA. The length of the CDR3 is 16 residues. J gave up 5 bases and V 5 bases, and 9 bases lay outside the gene matches. CDR3 loop: CASSTPGGRVTGELFF. CDR3 nucleotides: TGTGCCAGCAGCACGCCCGGCGGGAGGGTAACCGGGGAGCTGTTTTTT.

V gene TRBV2 combines with J gene TRBJ1-4, with a possible D match to TRBD1 (6 bases). Deletions cut 1 base from V and 4 bases from J, with 7 bases between. The CDR3 has 14 residues. CDR1 SNHLY and CDR2 FYNNEI come from the germline V gene. CDR3 sequence reads: CASSEGQVNEKLFF. CDR3 DNA sequence: TGTGCCAGCAGTGAAGGACAGGTTAATGAAAAACTGTTTTTT.

The CDR3 nucleotides read TGCGCCAGCAGCTCGTCCCCGGGGACTAAGTGGGGGCAGTACTTC. It translates to CASSSSPGTKWGQYF. This rearrangement joins TRBV5-1 to TRBJ2-7, with TRBD2 matching over 7 bases. After removal of 3 bases from V and 9 bases from J, the junction contained 15 bases not matched to a gene. Germline V gene sequence: CDR1 SGHRS, CDR2 YFSETQ. The CDR3 runs 15 residues.

This clone is a singleton in its sample. V gene TRBV11-2 combines with J gene TRBJ2-3, with D perhaps TRBD1 (6 bases). Germline loops: CDR1 SGHAT, CDR2 FQNNGV. Trimming stripped 4 bases from V and 9 bases from J, with 20 bases between. CDR3 size: 15 residues. In nucleotides, the CDR3 is TGTGCCAGCAGCTACCAACAGGGCAGAAGCGGAACGCAGTATTTT. Translating it yields CASSYQQGRSGTQYF.

The chain combines TRBV6-2 or TRBV6-3 with TRBJ2-1; TRBD2 matches at 12 bases. Looked up from germline, CDR1 is MNHEY and CDR2 is SVGEGT. V gave up 4 bases and J gave up 10 bases; unmatched junction bases: 2. This CDR3 region has 13 residues. DNA for the CDR3: TGTGCCAGCAGTTCTGGGACTAGCGGGGAGCAGTTCTTC. This translates into CASSSGTSGEQFF.

A note on this clone: The junction departs from germline at one end; a sequencing error may be responsible. The rearrangement joins TRBV24-1 to TRBJ2-3; D may be TRBD2 (6 bases). This CDR3 spans 13 amino acids. Germline V lookup: CDR1 KGHDR, CDR2 SFDVKD. CDR3 nucleotides: TGTGCCACCAGTCAGATTTCCGGGGGTATCAGGAATTTT. It specifies CATSQISGGIRNF.

This rearrangement joins TRBV4-1 to TRBJ2-1, with TRBD2 matching over 10 bases. The V segment lost 2 bases and the J segment 4 bases; nucleotides outside the gene matches: 5. Germline assignment: CDR1 MGHRA and CDR2 YSYEKL. The CDR3 is 16 residues long. The chain's CDR3 is CASSQSYSGRYNEQFF. The CDR3 DNA reads TGCGCCAGCAGCCAATCCTATAGCGGGAGGTACAATGAGCAGTTCTTC.

The chain links TRBV4-2 to TRBJ2-1; possibly TRBD2 for D (6 bases). Germline V CDR1 and CDR2: LGHNA, YNFKEQ. This CDR3 has 14 residues. V was clipped by 3 bases and J by 10 bases, with 16 bases between them. CDR3 sequence (DNA): TGTGCCAGCAGCCAGCCCGACGGACTACTCGAGCAGTTCTTC. Residues: CASSQPDGLLEQFF.

This clone showed up just a few times. The sample contains more than one DNA sequence encoding this CDR3. V gene TRBV25-1 combines with J gene TRBJ1-2; no firm D call. Germline CDR1 MGHDK, CDR2 SYGVNS. The length of the CDR3 is 11 residues. Trimming took off 1 base at V and 7 bases at J, with 4 bases between the two ends. The CDR3 reads CASSESFGYTF. In DNA, the CDR3 is TGTGCCAGCAGTGAATCTTTTGGCTACACCTTC.